This TCR beta chain appears in the sequencing data of a study of blood T cell repertoires in COVID-19. Overall study context: Sources were T cells, B-cell-depleted T cells, or PBMCs; the material itself was cDNA or gDNA.

Generated by immunoSEQ multiplex PCR, the TCRdb table keeps only in-frame clones and is missing some. The sample holds about 120,000 clones, more than 60% seen once. The TCR comes from a man between 65 and 79 years old with acute or convalescent COVID-19. Input material: peripheral blood.

The CDR3: CASSYGTSSTDTQYF. Here the CDR3 DNA reads TGCGCCAGCAGCTACGGGACAAGTAGCACAGATACGCAGTATTTT. The V and J genes are TRBV4-3 and TRBJ2-3; D possibly corresponds to TRBD1 (6 bases). Trimming took off 5 bases at V and 0 bases at J, with 12 bases between the two ends. This CDR3 spans 15 amino acids. CDR1 and CDR2 from the germline V gene are LGHNA and YSLEER.